A single sample gave rise to the 13 T cell receptor beta chains below, sequenced in a study of molecular identifiers for immune sequencing clone quantification. A single record per CDR3 protein comes from TCRdb applying MiXCR to the PCR reads. The data show approximately 670,000 distinct CDR3 sequences, with about 20% seen just once and 0.85% to 0.9% held by the top ten. The specimen was naive CD8+ T cells from blood, with Jurkat cell RNA spiked in. Subset noted: FACS-sorted CD8+CD4-CCR7+CD45RA+ naive T cells. Receptors originate from a human donor in good health. Some libraries in this study had Jurkat cell RNA spiked in.

This clonotype has at least ten counts. The rearrangement uses TRBV4-1 and TRBJ2-3, with 9 bases aligning to TRBD2. V shed 3 bases, J shed 2 bases, and the junction held 9 bases outside the gene matches. The V gene's germline CDR1 is MGHRA and CDR2 YSYEKL. The CDR3 is made up of 17 amino acids. The CDR3 sequence: CASSHPLAGTPTDTQYF. The CDR3 DNA reads as TGCGCCAGCAGCCATCCTCTAGCGGGGACTCCCACAGATACGCAGTATTTT.

There are many counts of this clonotype. V gene TRBV5-4 combines with J gene TRBJ2-3; a weak D match, TRBD2 (5 bases). V was clipped by 4 bases and J by 2 bases, with 14 bases between them. Per the germline V gene, CDR1 is SGHNT and CDR2 is YYREEE (reference sequence). The CDR3 runs to 15 residues. The CDR3 loop is CASSPAPDYTDTQYF. The CDR3 nucleotides are TGTGCCAGCAGCCCCGCCCCCGACTACACAGATACGCAGTATTTT.

The table lists this clonotype with many counts. The V gene is TRBV9, the J gene TRBJ2-3; TRBD2 is a possible D gene (5 bases). This CDR3 has 15 residues. V lost 0 bases, J lost 1 base, and 9 bases lay in between. The germline V gene has CDR1 SGDLS and CDR2 YYNGEE. Here the CDR3 reads CASSVGGEGTDTQYF. As DNA, the CDR3 is TGTGCCAGCAGCGTAGGGGGAGAGGGCACAGATACGCAGTATTTT.

Comments on this clonotype: A single base separates this from a much larger clone, so it may be a read error. The CDR3: CASSLTGGYAGELFF. The CDR3, as DNA: TGTGCCAGCAGCTTGACAGGGGGTTACGCCGGGGAGCTGTTTTTT. The chain uses TRBV5-3 and TRBJ2-2; 9 nucleotides line up with TRBD1. TRBV5-3 is reported as an ORF; its role is uncertain. The CDR3 contains 15 residues.

This rearrangement joins TRBV10-3 to TRBJ2-7; D possibly corresponds to TRBD2 (5 bases). Germline-derived CDR1 and CDR2 are ENHRY and SYGVKD. The CDR3 contains 15 residues. V lost 2 bases and J 3 bases, leaving 14 bases between the germline ends. The CDR3 is CAISEEGDWNYEQYF. The CDR3, as DNA: TGTGCCATCAGTGAGGAGGGAGACTGGAACTACGAGCAGTACTTC.

This chain links TRBV12-5 with TRBJ2-3; TRBD1 aligns across 8 bases. Germline CDR1 and CDR2: LGHNT and FRNRAP. CDR3 length: 15 amino acids. Unmatched junction bases numbered 2, after V lost 2 bases and J lost 1 base. The CDR3 coding sequence is TGTGCTAGTGGTTTGATGACAGGGGGCACAGATACGCAGTATTTT. Its translation: CASGLMTGGTDTQYF.

This clonotype was detected ten times or more. The chain is built from TRBV7-9 and TRBJ2-3; TRBD2 agrees at 8 bases. The CDR3 totals 17 residues. The V segment lost 6 bases and the J segment 3 bases; nucleotides outside the gene matches: 14. Looked up from germline, CDR1 is SEHNR and CDR2 is FQNEAQ (reference sequence). DNA of the CDR3: TGTGCCAGCAGACCCCGGGGGGGGTCGACTGGTACAGATACGCAGTATTTT. It yields the protein CASRPRGGSTGTDTQYF.

Only a few counts were recorded for this clonotype. The chain uses TRBV6-1 and TRBJ2-7, with D hard to call. Deletions cut 2 bases from V and 9 bases from J, with 11 bases between. CDR1 and CDR2 from the germline V gene are MNHNS and SASEGT. The CDR3 contains 12 residues. In nucleotides, the CDR3 is TGTGCCAGCAGTGAATACAGTCTATGGCAGTACTTC. This sequence encodes CASSEYSLWQYF.

In its sample, this clonotype was seen many times. This sequence joins TRBV4-3 and TRBJ2-7; D might be TRBD1 (7 bases). The germline V gene encodes CDR1 LGHNA and CDR2 YSLEER. The CDR3 consists of 14 residues. The V end was cut by 4 bases, the J end by 2 bases, with 12 bases between. The CDR3 reads CASSPVRGAYEQYF. For the CDR3, the DNA is TGCGCCAGCAGCCCGGTCAGGGGGGCCTACGAGCAGTACTTC.

This clonotype appeared many times. This chain links TRBV7-2 with TRBJ2-7, with 12 positions matching TRBD2. Germline CDR1 is SGHTA and CDR2 is FQGNSA. The CDR3 contains 15 residues. V trimming: 7 bases; J trimming: 9 bases; junction bases outside the gene matches: 13. CDR3 protein: CASTSLAGGLEGQYF. The CDR3, as DNA: TGTGCCAGCACCTCACTAGCGGGAGGACTGGAGGGGCAGTACTTC.

V gene TRBV4-1 combines with J gene TRBJ1-4; D ambiguous. This CDR3 comprises 15 residues. In germline, CDR1 is MGHRA, CDR2 YSYEKL. The V gene lost 0 bases and the J gene lost 4 bases, with 9 bases spanning the gap. Here the CDR3 DNA reads TGCGCCAGCAGCCAAGAGGAGACACATAATGAAAAACTGTTTTTT. It yields the protein CASSQEETHNEKLFF.

In this sample, this clonotype turned up a few times. DNA of the CDR3: TGTGCCAGCAGCTGGGGGGGTCAGCCCTACGAGCAGTACTTC. Protein: CASSWGGQPYEQYF. The genes are TRBV5-4 and TRBJ2-7; 7 bases agree with TRBD2. Per germline, CDR1 SGHNT and CDR2 YYREEE (reference sequence). The CDR3 spans 14 residues. After removal of 3 bases from V and 2 bases from J, the junction contained 5 bases not matched to a gene.

Turning to this clonotype: A much more abundant neighbour one base away suggests this may be a read error. This chain connects TRBV30 to TRBJ2-1, with no clear D. CDR1 and CDR2 (germline): GTSNPN, SVGIG (reference sequence). Trimming stripped 0 bases from V and 11 bases from J, with 11 bases between. The CDR3 is 12 residues long. CDR3 sequence (DNA): TGTGCCTGGAGTGTATCTTGGAATAAGCAGTTCTTC. Translation gives CAWSVSWNKQFF. Full variable domain (remainder filled in from reference TRBV30 and TRBJ2-1): SQTIHQWPATLVQPVGSPLSLECTVEGTSNPNLYWYRQAAGRGLQLLFYSVGIGQISSEVPQNLSASRPQDRQFILSSKKLLLSDSGFYLCAWSVSWNKQFFGPGTRLTVL.